The 28 T cell receptor beta chains below come from one sample, sequenced in a study of T cells after yellow fever vaccination. TCRdb reanalysed the 5' RACE reads using MiXCR and keeps one entry per CDR3 protein. The sample includes a few hundred thousand distinct CDR3 sequences, 3% to 4.5% of them seen just once. Here the sequenced sample was PBMCs, taken on the day of the yellow fever booster vaccination. All receptors come from a man between 18 and 29 years old who received the YFV17D yellow fever vaccine.

A few counts support this clonotype. The J gene is TRBJ2-2, the V gene TRBV29-1; no clear D gene. V gave up 4 bases and J gave up 0 bases, with 6 bases separating them. CDR1 and CDR2 from the germline V gene are SQVTM and ANQGSEA. CDR3 length equals 13 residues. In DNA, the CDR3 is TGCAGCGTTGGGTCCACGAACACCGGGGAGCTGTTTTTT. Its protein is CSVGSTNTGELFF.

This clonotype occurred many times. The genes are TRBV7-2 and TRBJ2-5; 9 bases fit TRBD1. In germline, CDR1 is SGHTA, CDR2 FQGNSA. V dropped 1 base and J dropped 4; count of bases not matched to a gene: 1. The CDR3 is made up of 14 amino acids. CDR3 DNA: TGTGCCAGCAGCTTAGGGGACAGGGCAGAGACCCAGTACTTC. The encoded protein is CASSLGDRAETQYF.

This clonotype came up a few times. The chain couples TRBV12-3 or TRBV12-4 to TRBJ2-1; D could derive from TRBD1 or TRBD2 (5 bases each). V lost 6 bases, J lost 4 bases, and 10 bases lay in between. This CDR3 spans 13 amino acids. In DNA, the CDR3 is TGTGCCAGCAGAAGGGACGAGTACAATGAGCAGTTCTTC. As protein: CASRRDEYNEQFF.

This clonotype was seen ten or more times. The rearrangement uses TRBV23-1 and TRBJ2-3; 8 nucleotides line up with TRBD1. TRBV23-1 is designated an ORF whose function remains uncertain. The CDR3 has 15 residues. With V trimmed by 4 bases and J by 6 bases, 9 bases remained unmatched. This chain's CDR3 is CASSRDRPTHDTQYF. CDR3 sequence (DNA): TGCGCCAGCAGTCGGGACAGGCCCACACACGATACGCAGTATTTT.

At least ten counts were recorded for this clonotype. V usage is TRBV4-3 and J usage is TRBJ2-1, with a tentative D call TRBD1 (5 bases). CDR3 length: 13 residues. Germline V gives CDR1 LGHNA, CDR2 YSLEER. The ends were cut back, 0 bases at V and 12 bases at J, with 12 bases in the middle. In DNA form, the CDR3 reads TGCGCCAGCAGCCAAGACGCAGGGTCGGCGCAGTTCTTC. Residues: CASSQDAGSAQFF.

This clonotype came up a few times. This chain uses TRBV15 with TRBJ2-1; 8 positions agree with TRBD2. The germline V gene has CDR1 LNHNV and CDR2 YYDKDF (reference sequence). The CDR3 runs 16 residues. The V segment lost 1 base and the J segment 9 bases; nucleotides outside the gene matches: 11. The CDR3 protein is CATSRGLQASGGEQFF. CDR3 sequence (DNA): TGTGCCACCAGCAGAGGGTTACAGGCGAGCGGGGGTGAGCAGTTCTTC.

This clonotype was counted ten times or more. CDR3 in DNA: TGCGCCAGCAGCTTGACTAGCGGGGTGGGAGATACGCAGTATTTT. This encodes CASSLTSGVGDTQYF. The gene calls are TRBV5-1 and TRBJ2-3; 10 bases map to TRBD2. J lost 5 bases, V lost 1 base, and 4 bases had no gene match. Germline lookup yields CDR1 SGHRS and CDR2 YFSETQ. This CDR3 has 15 residues.

This clonotype appeared many times. This rearrangement joins TRBV7-2 to TRBJ2-5, with 12 bases aligning to TRBD2. Germline V CDR1 and CDR2: SGHTA, FQGNSA. Germline trimming cut 1 base from V and 5 bases from J; bases unmatched to any gene: 11. This CDR3 has 18 residues. The CDR3 is CASSLVATGLAGWETQYF. CDR3 nucleotides: TGTGCCAGCAGCTTAGTAGCCACCGGACTAGCGGGATGGGAGACCCAGTACTTC.

This clonotype has at least ten counts. The gene calls are TRBV20-1 and TRBJ2-7; D call uncertain. Trimming left V 5 bases short and J 0 bases short, with 8 bases between. The CDR3 has 12 residues. CDR1 and CDR2 from the germline V gene are DFQATT and SNEGSKA (reference sequence). CDR3 sequence: CSARPSSYEQYV. CDR3 DNA: TGCAGTGCTCGACCGAGCTCCTACGAGCAGTACGTC.

In its sample, this clonotype was seen many times. J is TRBJ1-1 and V is TRBV20-1; D unresolved. Trimming cost V 3 bases and J 5 bases, with 4 bases left between them. This CDR3 comprises 10 residues. The germline gives CDR1 DFQATT, CDR2 SNEGSKA (reference sequence). The CDR3 reads CSARRTEAFF. CDR3 DNA: TGCAGTGCTAGGCGGACTGAAGCTTTCTTT.

This clonotype was picked up many times. The chain employs TRBV18 and TRBJ2-5, with TRBD1 as a possible D gene (5 bases). This CDR3 spans 15 amino acids. CDR1 KGHSH and CDR2 LQKENI come from the germline V gene. With 2 bases removed from V and 5 bases from J, the gap between germline ends came to 15 bases. In nucleotides, the CDR3 is TGTGCCAGCTCACCAGGGCAGGGCCCAGGGGAGACCCAGTACTTC. Translated: CASSPGQGPGETQYF.

This clonotype was found a few times. The chain joins TRBV6-5 to TRBJ1-4; 8 nucleotides align to TRBD1. Germline lookup yields CDR1 MNHEY and CDR2 SVGAGI. V shed 6 bases and J 5 bases; nucleotides not matched to a gene: 2. The CDR3 is 13 residues long. CDR3 in amino acids: CASRGQENEKLFF. CDR3 DNA sequence: TGTGCCAGCAGGGGACAGGAGAATGAAAAACTGTTTTTT.

This clonotype has a count of ten or more. The rearrangement uses TRBV28 and TRBJ2-3, with 8 bases identical to TRBD2. The V segment lost 3 bases and the J segment 5 bases; nucleotides outside the gene matches: 7. CDR1 is MDHEN and CDR2 is SYDVKM in the germline V gene. CDR3 length: 15 residues. The chain's CDR3 is CASSLHRGGGDTQYF. Written as DNA, the CDR3 is TGTGCCAGCAGTTTGCACCGGGGGGGTGGAGATACGCAGTATTTT.

Note on this clonotype: This may come from a read error, since a much larger clone is one base off. V usage is TRBV5-1 and J usage is TRBJ1-1; perhaps TRBD1 as D (5 bases). Germline V CDR1 and CDR2: SGHRS, YFSETQ. The CDR3 sequence is 14 residues long. Trimming left V 4 bases short and J 4 bases short, with 14 bases between. The CDR3 region is CASSPRGESTEAFF. The CDR3 DNA reads as TGCGCCAGCAGCCCTCGAGGGGAAAGCACTGAAGCTTTCTTT.

This clonotype came up a few times. This rearrangement joins TRBV11-2 to TRBJ1-2; D remains ambiguous. Germline CDR1 SGHAT, CDR2 FQNNGV. The V end was cut by 5 bases, the J end by 8 bases, with 12 bases between. The CDR3 extends over 12 amino acids. The CDR3 loop is CASSTTNRGYTF. CDR3 nucleotide sequence: TGTGCCAGCAGCACCACCAATAGGGGCTACACCTTC.

This clonotype has just a few counts. The genes are TRBV27 and TRBJ2-7; TRBD1 matches at 11 bases. This CDR3 is 14 amino acids long. CDR1 MNHEY and CDR2 SMNVEV come from the germline V gene (reference sequence). V lost 6 bases to trimming and J lost 9 bases; unmatched junction nucleotides: 10. The DNA of the CDR3 is TGTGCCAGCAGACGGACAGGGGGCTCCTGGGGGCAGTACGTC. Its protein is CASRRTGGSWGQYV.

The rearrangement joins TRBV7-6 to TRBJ2-3; D might be TRBD1 or TRBD2, each matching 5 bases. Trimming pared 4 bases from V and 3 bases from J, leaving 11 bases between. The CDR3 contains 14 residues. Germline V lookup: CDR1 SGHVS, CDR2 FNYEAQ. CDR3 protein: CASSSGDPTDTQYF. CDR3 DNA sequence: TGTGCCAGCAGCTCTGGGGACCCTACAGATACGCAGTATTTT.

This clonotype was detected ten times or more. The V gene is TRBV4-1, the J gene TRBJ2-7; 7 bases align to TRBD2. The CDR3 length is 15 residues. V was clipped by 2 bases and J by 5 bases; unmatched bases: 9. CDR1 is MGHRA, CDR2 YSYEKL, per germline. The CDR3 DNA reads as TGCGCCAGCAGCCAACCTTGGGAGGGAAATCACGAGCAGTACTTC. The encoded protein is CASSQPWEGNHEQYF.

This clonotype was observed at least ten times. J is TRBJ2-4 and V is TRBV12-3 or TRBV12-4; 11 bases map to TRBD1. CDR3 length equals 16 residues. With V trimmed by 3 bases and J by 3 bases, 4 bases remained unmatched. CDR3 sequence (DNA): TGTGCCAGCAGTTTGGACAGGGGGCGTTACAAAAACATTCAGTACTTC. It encodes CASSLDRGRYKNIQYF.

This clonotype was seen more than once but under ten times. This chain uses TRBV7-8 with TRBJ2-7, with D perhaps matching TRBD1 (6 bases). The V gene's germline CDR1 is SGHVS and CDR2 FQNEAQ. This CDR3 is built from 15 residues. Trimming cost V 5 bases and J 3 bases, with 17 bases left between them. The CDR3 coding sequence is TGTGCCAGCAGCCCGCCCCGGGACATAGGCTACGAGCAGTACTTC. Protein: CASSPPRDIGYEQYF.

This clonotype was recorded at least ten times. The chain carries TRBV21-1 and TRBJ2-7; TRBD1 is taken as the D call from the table, unchecked against the DNA. TRBV21-1 is a pseudogene locus. The CDR3 runs to 12 residues. Here the CDR3 reads CARRGGIHEQYF. The CDR3 DNA reads as TGTGCCAGGAGAGGGGGGATCCACGAGCAGTACTTC.

This clonotype has a count of ten or more. The chain recombines TRBV7-6 with TRBJ2-1; 10 nucleotides match TRBD2. This CDR3 has 17 amino acids. Trimming removed 6 bases from V and 4 bases from J; junction bases left unmatched: 12. Per germline, CDR1 SGHVS and CDR2 FNYEAQ. The DNA of the CDR3 is TGTGCCAGCAGACCAAGAGTAGCGGGGGGACAGTACAATGAGCAGTTCTTC. Translating it yields CASRPRVAGGQYNEQFF.

In its sample, this clonotype was seen a few times. This sequence joins TRBV6-5 and TRBJ2-2; D is perhaps TRBD2 (6 bases). V lost 2 bases and J 6 bases, leaving 13 bases between the germline ends. Germline loops: CDR1 MNHEY, CDR2 SVGAGI. The CDR3 sequence is 15 residues long. This CDR3 reads CASSYTGTFPGELFF. The CDR3 DNA follows: TGTGCCAGCAGTTACACCGGGACTTTCCCCGGGGAGCTGTTTTTT.

The table lists this clonotype with a few counts. The chain couples TRBV15 to TRBJ2-5; the D call may be TRBD1 or TRBD2 (6 bases each). Germline CDR1 LNHNV, CDR2 YYDKDF (reference sequence). The CDR3 is made up of 15 amino acids. Trimming took 4 bases from V and 3 from J, leaving 15 bases between them. CDR3: CATSTLLGGKETQYF. The CDR3 coding sequence is TGTGCCACCAGCACCCTACTCGGGGGCAAAGAGACCCAGTACTTC.

The chain uses TRBV27 and TRBJ1-6; D call uncertain. The CDR3 sequence is 15 residues long. With 5 bases removed from V and 4 bases from J, the gap between germline ends came to 12 bases. The germline V gene has CDR1 MNHEY and CDR2 SMNVEV (reference sequence). The CDR3 region has the DNA TGTGCCAGCAGTCCGCACGGACTTTATAATTCACCCCTCCACTTT. Its translation: CASSPHGLYNSPLHF.

This clonotype was recorded at least ten times. The CDR3 here is CASSLWGRGHQPQHF. In DNA form, the CDR3 reads TGTGCCAGCAGCCTATGGGGGCGGGGGCATCAGCCCCAGCATTTT. The rearrangement links TRBV7-2 to TRBJ1-5; D might be TRBD1 (6 bases). Trimming pared 5 bases from V and 5 bases from J, leaving 16 bases between. CDR3 length equals 15 residues. Per the germline V gene, CDR1 is SGHTA and CDR2 is FQGNSA.

This clonotype was seen ten or more times. CDR3 bases: TGTGCCAGCAGCTTAGTTGGGTCTAGGGTCTACGAGCAGTACTTC. Protein product: CASSLVGSRVYEQYF. The rearrangement uses TRBV7-6 and TRBJ2-7; unclear D gene. The V and J ends lost 1 base and 3 bases respectively, with 13 bases between them. The CDR3 spans 15 residues. CDR1 SGHVS and CDR2 FNYEAQ come from the germline V gene.

In its sample, this clonotype was seen many times. This chain connects TRBV6-4 to TRBJ1-1, with D possibly matching TRBD1 (6 bases). Trimming stripped 3 bases from V and 3 bases from J, with 11 bases between. Germline values: CDR1 MRHNA, CDR2 SNTAGT. The CDR3 covers 14 residues. The CDR3 coding sequence is TGTGCCAGCAGTGAAGGGGGGGAGGACACTGAAGCTTTCTTT. It yields the protein CASSEGGEDTEAFF.